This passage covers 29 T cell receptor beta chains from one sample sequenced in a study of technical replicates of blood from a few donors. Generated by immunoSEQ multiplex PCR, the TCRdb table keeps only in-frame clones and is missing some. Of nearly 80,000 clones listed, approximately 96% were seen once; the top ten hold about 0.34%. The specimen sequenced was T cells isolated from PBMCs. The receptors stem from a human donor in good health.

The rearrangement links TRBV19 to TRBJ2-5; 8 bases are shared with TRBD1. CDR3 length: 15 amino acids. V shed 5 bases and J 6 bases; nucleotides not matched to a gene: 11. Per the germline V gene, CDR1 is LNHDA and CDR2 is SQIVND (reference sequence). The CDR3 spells CASSFDGQGKKTQYF. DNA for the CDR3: TGTGCCAGTAGTTTCGATGGACAGGGTAAGAAGACCCAGTACTTC.

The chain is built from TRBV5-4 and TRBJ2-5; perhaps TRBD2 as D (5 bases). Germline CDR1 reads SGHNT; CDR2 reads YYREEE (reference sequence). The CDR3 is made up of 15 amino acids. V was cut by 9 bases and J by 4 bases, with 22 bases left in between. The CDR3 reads CAIISTGSLGETQYF. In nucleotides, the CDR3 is TGTGCCATCATAAGTACGGGATCTCTTGGAGAGACCCAGTACTTC.

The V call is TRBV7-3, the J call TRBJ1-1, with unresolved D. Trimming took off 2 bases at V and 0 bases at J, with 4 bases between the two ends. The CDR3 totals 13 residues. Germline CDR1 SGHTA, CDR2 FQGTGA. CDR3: CASSLSMNTEAFF. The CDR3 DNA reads TGTGCCAGCAGCTTATCCATGAACACTGAAGCTTTCTTT.

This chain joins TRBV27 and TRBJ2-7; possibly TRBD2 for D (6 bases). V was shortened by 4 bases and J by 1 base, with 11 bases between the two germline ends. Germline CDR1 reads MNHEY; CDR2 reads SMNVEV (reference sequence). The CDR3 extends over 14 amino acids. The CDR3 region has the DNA TGTGCCAGCAGTTCGCGGGGCAGTTCCTACGAGCAGTACTTC. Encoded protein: CASSSRGSSYEQYF.

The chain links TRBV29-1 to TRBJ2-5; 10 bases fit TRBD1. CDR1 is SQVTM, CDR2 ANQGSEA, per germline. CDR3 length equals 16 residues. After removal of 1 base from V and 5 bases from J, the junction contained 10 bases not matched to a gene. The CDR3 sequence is CSVEVAGTGAWETQYF. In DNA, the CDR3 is TGCAGCGTTGAAGTTGCCGGGACAGGGGCCTGGGAGACCCAGTACTTC.

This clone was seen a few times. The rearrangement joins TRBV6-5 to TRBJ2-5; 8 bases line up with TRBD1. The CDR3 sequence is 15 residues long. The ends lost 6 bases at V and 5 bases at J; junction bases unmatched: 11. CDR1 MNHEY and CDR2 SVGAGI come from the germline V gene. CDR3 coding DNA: TGTGCCAGCAGCCCCGACAGGGGAGTGCTGGAGACCCAGTACTTC. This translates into CASSPDRGVLETQYF.

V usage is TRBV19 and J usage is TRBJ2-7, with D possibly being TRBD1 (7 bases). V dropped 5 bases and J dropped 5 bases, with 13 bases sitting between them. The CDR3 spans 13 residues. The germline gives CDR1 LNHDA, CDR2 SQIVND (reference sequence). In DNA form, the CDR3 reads TGTGCCAGTAGTGCAGGGGGGACGGACGAGCAGTACTTC. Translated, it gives CASSAGGTDEQYF. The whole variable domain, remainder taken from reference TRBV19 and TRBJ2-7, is DGGITQSPKYLFRKEGQNVTLSCEQNLNHDAMYWYRQDPGQGLRLIYYSQIVNDFQKGDIAEGYSVSREKKESFPLTVTSAQKNPTAFYLCASSAGGTDEQYFGPGTRLTVT.

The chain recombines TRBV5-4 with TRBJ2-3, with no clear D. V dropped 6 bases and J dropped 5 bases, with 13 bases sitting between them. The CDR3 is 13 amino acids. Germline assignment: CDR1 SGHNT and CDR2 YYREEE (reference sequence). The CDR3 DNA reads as TGTGCCAGCACCTTTCGGAGAGGAGATACGCAGTATTTT. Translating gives CASTFRRGDTQYF.

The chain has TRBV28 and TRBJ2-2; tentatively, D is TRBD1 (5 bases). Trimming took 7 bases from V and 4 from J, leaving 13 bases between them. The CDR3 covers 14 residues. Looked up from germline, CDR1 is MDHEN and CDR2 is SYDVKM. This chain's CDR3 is CASTAMGPTGELFF. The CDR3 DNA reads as TGTGCCAGCACCGCTATGGGGCCCACCGGGGAGCTGTTTTTT.

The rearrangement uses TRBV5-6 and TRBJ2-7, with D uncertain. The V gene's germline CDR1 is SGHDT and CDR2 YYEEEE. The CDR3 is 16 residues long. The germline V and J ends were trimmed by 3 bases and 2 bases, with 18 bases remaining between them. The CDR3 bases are TGTGCCAGCAGCTGGTACGCTGGAACAGCTACCTACGAGCAGTACTTC. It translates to CASSWYAGTATYEQYF.

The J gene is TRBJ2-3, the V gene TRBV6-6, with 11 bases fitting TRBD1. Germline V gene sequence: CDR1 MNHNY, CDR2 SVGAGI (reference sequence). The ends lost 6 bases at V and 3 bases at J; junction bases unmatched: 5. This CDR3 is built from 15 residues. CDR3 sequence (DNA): TGTGCCAGCAGAGGAGGGACAGGGGGGACAGATACGCAGTATTTT. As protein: CASRGGTGGTDTQYF.

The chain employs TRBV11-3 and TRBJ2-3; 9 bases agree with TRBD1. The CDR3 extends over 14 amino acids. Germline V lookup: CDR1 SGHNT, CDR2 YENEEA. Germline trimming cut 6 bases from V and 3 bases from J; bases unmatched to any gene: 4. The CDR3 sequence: CASRGQGRTDTQYF. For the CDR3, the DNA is TGTGCCAGCAGAGGACAGGGGAGAACAGATACGCAGTATTTT.

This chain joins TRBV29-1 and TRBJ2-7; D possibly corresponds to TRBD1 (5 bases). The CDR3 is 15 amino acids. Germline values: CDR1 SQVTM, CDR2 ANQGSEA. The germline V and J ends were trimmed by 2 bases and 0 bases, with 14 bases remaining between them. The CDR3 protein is CSVEKTQGSSYEQYF. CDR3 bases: TGCAGCGTTGAAAAGACCCAGGGCAGCTCCTACGAGCAGTACTTC.

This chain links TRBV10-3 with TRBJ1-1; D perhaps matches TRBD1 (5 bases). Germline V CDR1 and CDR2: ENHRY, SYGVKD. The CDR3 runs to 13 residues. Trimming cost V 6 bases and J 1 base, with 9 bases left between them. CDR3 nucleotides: TGTGCCATCAGGGGTGACAGGAACACTGAAGCTTTCTTT. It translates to CAIRGDRNTEAFF.

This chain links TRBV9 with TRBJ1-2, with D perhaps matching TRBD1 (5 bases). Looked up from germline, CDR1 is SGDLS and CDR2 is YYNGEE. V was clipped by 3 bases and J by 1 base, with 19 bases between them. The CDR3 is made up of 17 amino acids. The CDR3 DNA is TGTGCCAGCAGCGCCCAAGGGGCCAGGCTGAATAACTATGGCTACACCTTC. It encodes CASSAQGARLNNYGYTF. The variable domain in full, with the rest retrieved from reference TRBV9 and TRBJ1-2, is DSGVTQTPKHLITATGQRVTLRCSPRSGDLSVYWYQQSLDQGLQFLIQYYNGEERAKGNILERFSAQQFPDLHSELNLSSLELGDSALYFCASSAQGARLNNYGYTFGSGTRLTVV.

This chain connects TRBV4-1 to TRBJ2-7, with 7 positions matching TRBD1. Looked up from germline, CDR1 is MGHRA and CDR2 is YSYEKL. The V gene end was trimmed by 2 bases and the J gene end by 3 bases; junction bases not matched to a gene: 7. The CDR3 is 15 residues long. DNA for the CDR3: TGCGCCAGCAGCCAAATCCGGGACAGTTACTACGAGCAGTACTTC. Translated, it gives CASSQIRDSYYEQYF.

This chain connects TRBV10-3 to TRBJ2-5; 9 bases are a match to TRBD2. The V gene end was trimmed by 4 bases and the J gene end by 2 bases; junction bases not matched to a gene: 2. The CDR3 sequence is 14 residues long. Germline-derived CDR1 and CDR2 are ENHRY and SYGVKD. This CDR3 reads CAISVAGGQETQYF. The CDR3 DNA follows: TGTGCCATCAGTGTTGCGGGAGGGCAAGAGACCCAGTACTTC.

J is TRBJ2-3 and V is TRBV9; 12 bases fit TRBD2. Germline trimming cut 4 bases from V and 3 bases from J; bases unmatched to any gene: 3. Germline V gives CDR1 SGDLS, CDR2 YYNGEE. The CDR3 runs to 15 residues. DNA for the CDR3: TGTGCCAGCAGCCCCGGACTAGCGGGGACAGATACGCAGTATTTT. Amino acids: CASSPGLAGTDTQYF.

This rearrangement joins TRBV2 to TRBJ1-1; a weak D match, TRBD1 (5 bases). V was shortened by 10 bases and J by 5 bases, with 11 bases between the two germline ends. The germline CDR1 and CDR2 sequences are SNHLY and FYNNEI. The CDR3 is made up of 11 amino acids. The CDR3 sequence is CAIWGGTEAFF. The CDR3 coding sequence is TGTGCCATATGGGGGGGGACTGAAGCTTTCTTT.

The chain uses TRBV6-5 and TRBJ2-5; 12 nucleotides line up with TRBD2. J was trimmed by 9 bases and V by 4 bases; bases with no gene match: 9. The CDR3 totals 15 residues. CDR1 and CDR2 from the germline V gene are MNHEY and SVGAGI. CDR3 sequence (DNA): TGTGCCAGCAGTTCTCAAACTAGCGGGAGGTCGTCCCAGTACTTC. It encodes CASSSQTSGRSSQYF.

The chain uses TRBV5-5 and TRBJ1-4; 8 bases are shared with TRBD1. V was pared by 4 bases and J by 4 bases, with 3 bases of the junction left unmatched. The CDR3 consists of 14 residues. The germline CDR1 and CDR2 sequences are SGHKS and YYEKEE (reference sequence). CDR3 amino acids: CASSRQGFNEKLFF. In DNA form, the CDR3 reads TGTGCCAGCAGCCGACAGGGGTTTAATGAAAAACTGTTTTTT.

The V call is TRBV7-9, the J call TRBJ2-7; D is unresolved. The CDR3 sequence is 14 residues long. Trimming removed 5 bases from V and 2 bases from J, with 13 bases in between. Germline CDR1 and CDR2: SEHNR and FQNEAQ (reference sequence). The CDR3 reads CASSHRNLPYEQYF. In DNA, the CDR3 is TGTGCCAGCAGCCACCGAAACCTACCCTACGAGCAGTACTTC.

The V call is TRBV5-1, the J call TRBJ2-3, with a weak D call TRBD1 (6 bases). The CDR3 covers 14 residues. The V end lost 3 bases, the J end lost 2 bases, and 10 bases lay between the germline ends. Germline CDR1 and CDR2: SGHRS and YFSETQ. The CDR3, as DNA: TGCGCCAGCAGCTGGACAGAATCCACAGATACGCAGTATTTT. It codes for CASSWTESTDTQYF.

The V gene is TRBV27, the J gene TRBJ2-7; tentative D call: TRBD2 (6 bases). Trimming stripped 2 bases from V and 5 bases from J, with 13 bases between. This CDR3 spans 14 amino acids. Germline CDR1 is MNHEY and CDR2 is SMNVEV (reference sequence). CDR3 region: CASSLAGWIHEQYF. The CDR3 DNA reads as TGTGCCAGCAGTTTAGCGGGATGGATCCACGAGCAGTACTTC.

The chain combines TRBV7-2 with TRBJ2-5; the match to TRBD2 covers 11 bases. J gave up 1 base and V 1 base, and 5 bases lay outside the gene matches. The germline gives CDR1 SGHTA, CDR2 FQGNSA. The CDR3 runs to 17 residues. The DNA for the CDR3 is TGTGCCAGCAGCTTAGGCGCACTAGCGGGGGTCCAAGAGACCCAGTACTTC. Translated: CASSLGALAGVQETQYF.

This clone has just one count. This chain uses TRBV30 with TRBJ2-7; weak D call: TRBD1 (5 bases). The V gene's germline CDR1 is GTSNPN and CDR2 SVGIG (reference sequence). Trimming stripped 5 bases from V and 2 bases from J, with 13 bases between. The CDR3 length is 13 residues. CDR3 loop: CAWGIDSTYEQYF. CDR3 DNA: TGTGCCTGGGGCATAGACAGTACCTACGAGCAGTACTTC. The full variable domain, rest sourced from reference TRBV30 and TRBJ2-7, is SQTIHQWPATLVQPVGSPLSLECTVEGTSNPNLYWYRQAAGRGLQLLFYSVGIGQISSEVPQNLSASRPQDRQFILSSKKLLLSDSGFYLCAWGIDSTYEQYFGPGTRLTVT.

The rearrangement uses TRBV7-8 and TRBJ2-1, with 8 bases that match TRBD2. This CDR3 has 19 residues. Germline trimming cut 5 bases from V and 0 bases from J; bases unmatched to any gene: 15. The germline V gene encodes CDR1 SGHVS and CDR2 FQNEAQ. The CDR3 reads CASSNEQREWLSSYNEQFF. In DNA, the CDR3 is TGTGCCAGCAGCAACGAACAGCGGGAGTGGCTTAGCTCCTACAATGAGCAGTTCTTC.

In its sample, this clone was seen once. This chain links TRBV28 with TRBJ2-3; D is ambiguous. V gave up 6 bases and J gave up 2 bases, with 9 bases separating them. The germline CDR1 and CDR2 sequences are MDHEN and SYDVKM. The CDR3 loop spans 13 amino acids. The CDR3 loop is CASRPTTTDTQYF. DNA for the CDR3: TGTGCCAGCAGGCCCACTACCACAGATACGCAGTATTTT.

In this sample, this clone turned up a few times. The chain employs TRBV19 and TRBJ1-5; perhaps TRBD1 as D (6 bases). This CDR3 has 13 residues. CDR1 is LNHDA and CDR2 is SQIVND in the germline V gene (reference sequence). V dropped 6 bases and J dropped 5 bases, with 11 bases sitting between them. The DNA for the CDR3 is TGTGCCAGTAGGGGGCAGGGGCATCAGCCCCAGCATTTT. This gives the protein CASRGQGHQPQHF.